A selection of T cell receptor beta chains follows, all from one sample in a study of blood T cell repertoires in COVID-19. Profiling relied on immunoSEQ multiplex PCR, and the TCRdb table lists in-frame clones only, not all of them. The table records 90,000 to 130,000 clones, around 83% of them present only once. The sample consisted of peripheral blood. The receptors here all came from a woman aged 70-85 years with acute or convalescent COVID-19. Both conserved end residues are part of each CDR3. The order of the fields is V gene, J gene, clone size, D gene, CDR3 DNA, CDR3 protein. The D gene is left open where the match is weak. Size is stated for part of the rows, as once, few or many counts, or as a class when the clone is expanded.

>TRBV2|TRBJ2-2|NA|NA
TGTGCCAGCAGGGTCGGGACAACCACCGGGGAGCTGTTTTTT
CASRVGTTTGELFF
>TRBV10-3|TRBJ1-2|NA|NA
TGTGCCATTCCCGACAACACCGATGGCTACACCTTC
CAIPDNTDGYTF
>TRBV6-6|TRBJ1-1|NA|TRBD1
TGTGCCAGCAGTCCGGGACAGGGGTACACTGAAGCTTTCTTT
CASSPGQGYTEAFF
>TRBV7-2|TRBJ2-1|NA|TRBD1
TGTGCCAGCAGCTCCGCACGGGACAGGGTCAATGAGCAGTTCTTC
CASSSARDRVNEQFF
>TRBV29-1|TRBJ1-4|NA|TRBD1
TGCAGCGTTGCACCGACAGGGTCGGGGGAAAAACTGTTTTTT
CSVAPTGSGEKLFF
>TRBV2|TRBJ2-7|once|TRBD2
TGTGCCAGCAGTGATATCTCTTTCCGGGAGGACGAGCAGTACTTC
CASSDISFREDEQYF
>TRBV7-2|TRBJ1-2|NA|TRBD1
TGTGCCAGCAGCTTAGCTGGGACAGGCGGCTATGGCTACACCTTC
CASSLAGTGGYGYTF
>TRBV18|TRBJ1-1|NA|NA
TGTGCCAGCTCACCACTGAGGGTGGGGAACACTGAAGCTTTCTTT
CASSPLRVGNTEAFF
>TRBV5-1|TRBJ2-3|once|TRBD1
TGCGCCAGCAGCTTTGAGGGACAGACTGTCACTAGCACAGATACGCAGTATTTT
CASSFEGQTVTSTDTQYF
>TRBV4-3|TRBJ2-1|once|NA
TGCGCCAGCAGCCTCTACCACGAGGTCTACAATGAGCAGTTCTTC
CASSLYHEVYNEQFF
>TRBV3-1/TRBV3-2|TRBJ1-2|NA|TRBD1
TGTGCCAGCAGCCCCACGACAGGGAAGAATGGCTACACCTTC
CASSPTTGKNGYTF
>TRBV19|TRBJ2-5|NA|TRBD1
TGTGCCAGTAGGCGAAGGGACAGGGAAGAGACCCAGTACTTC
CASRRRDREETQYF
>TRBV7-9|TRBJ2-7|NA|NA
TGTGCCAGCAGCTCGGGACTTCTTGCCCCCTACGAGCAGTACTTC
CASSSGLLAPYEQYF
>TRBV29-1|TRBJ2-1|NA|NA
TGCAGCGTTGAAGCAGGTCTAGCGATCAACTACAATGAGCAGTTCTTC
CSVEAGLAINYNEQFF
>TRBV4-1|TRBJ2-7|NA|NA
TGCGCCAGCAGCCTGGCACAATTTACCTACGAGCAGTACTTC
CASSLAQFTYEQYF
>TRBV19|TRBJ1-2|NA|TRBD1
TGTGCCAGTAGTATAACAGGGGCGGATGGCTACACCTTC
CASSITGADGYTF
>TRBV28|TRBJ1-2|NA|TRBD1
TGTGCCAGCAGTTTATTGATACCGGGACAGGGACACGGCTACACCTTC
CASSLLIPGQGHGYTF
>TRBV7-2|TRBJ2-5|few|TRBD2
TGTGCCAGCAGCCTGACTAGCGGAGAGACCCAGTACTTC
CASSLTSGETQYF
>TRBV7-9|TRBJ1-4|NA|NA
TGTGCCAGCAGCGACGTAGCCGCAACTAATGAAAAACTGTTTTTT
CASSDVAATNEKLFF
>TRBV3-1/TRBV3-2|TRBJ2-3|NA|NA
TGTGCCAGCAGCCAGGATAGGGGATCGGCGCAGTATTTT
CASSQDRGSAQYF
>TRBV19|TRBJ2-1|NA|TRBD2
TGTGCCAGTAGTATCCGGGGGGGCGATGAGCAGTTCTTC
CASSIRGGDEQFF
>TRBV7-6|TRBJ1-5|NA|NA
TGTGCCAGCAGCGGCGGCGCGGGGGGGTATGAGCCCCAGCATTTT
CASSGGAGGYEPQHF